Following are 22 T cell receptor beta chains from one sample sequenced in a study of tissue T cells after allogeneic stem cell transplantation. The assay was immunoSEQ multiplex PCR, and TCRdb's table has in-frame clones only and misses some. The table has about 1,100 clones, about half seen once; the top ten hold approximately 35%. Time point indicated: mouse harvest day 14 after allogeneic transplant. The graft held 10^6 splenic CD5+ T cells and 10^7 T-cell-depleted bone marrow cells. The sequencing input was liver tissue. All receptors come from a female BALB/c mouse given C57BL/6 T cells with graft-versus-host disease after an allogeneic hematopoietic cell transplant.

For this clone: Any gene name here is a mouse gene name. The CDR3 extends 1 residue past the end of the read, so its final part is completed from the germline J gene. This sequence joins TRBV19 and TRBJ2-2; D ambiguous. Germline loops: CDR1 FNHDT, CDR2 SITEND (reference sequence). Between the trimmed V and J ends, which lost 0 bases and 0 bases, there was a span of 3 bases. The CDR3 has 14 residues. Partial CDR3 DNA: TGTGCCAGCAGTATAGGGACAAACACCGGGCAGCTCTAC. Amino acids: CASSIGTNTGQLY. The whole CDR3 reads CASSIGTNTGQLYF.

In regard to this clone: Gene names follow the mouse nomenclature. The sequenced CDR3 bases are TGTGCCAGCAGCCAACCGGGACAGGGGGCGCTTGAACAGTAC. Translation gives CASSQPGQGALEQY. The whole CDR3 reads CASSQPGQGALEQYF. The chain links TRBV5 to TRBJ2-7, with TRBD1 matching 12 bases. The read gets to within 1 residue of the CDR3 end, and the germline J gene fills in the rest. CDR1 LGHNA and CDR2 YNLKQL come from the germline V gene (reference sequence). This CDR3 region has 15 residues. V dropped 2 bases and J dropped 6; count of bases not matched to a gene: 5.

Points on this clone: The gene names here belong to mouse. CDR3 DNA, as far as it was read: TGTGCCAGCAGTGGACTGGGGGTTCAAAACACCTTGTAC. Its protein is CASSGLGVQNTLY. The whole CDR3 reads CASSGLGVQNTLYF. The chain joins TRBV14 to TRBJ2-4; 10 positions match TRBD2. The read terminates 1 residue ahead of where the CDR3 ends, so the germline J gene completes it. V lost 4 bases, J lost 2 bases, and 1 base stayed unmatched. This CDR3 spans 14 amino acids. CDR1 is SGHDT, CDR2 FRDEAV, per germline.

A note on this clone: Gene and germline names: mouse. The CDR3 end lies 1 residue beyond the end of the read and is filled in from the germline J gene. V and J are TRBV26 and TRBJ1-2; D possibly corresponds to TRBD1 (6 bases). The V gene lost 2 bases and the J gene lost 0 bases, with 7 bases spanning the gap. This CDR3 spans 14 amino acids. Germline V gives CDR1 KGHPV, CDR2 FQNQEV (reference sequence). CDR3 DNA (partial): TGTGCCAGCAGTCTGCAGGGGTCAAACTCCGACTACACC. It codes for CASSLQGSNSDYT. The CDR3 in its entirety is CASSLQGSNSDYTF.

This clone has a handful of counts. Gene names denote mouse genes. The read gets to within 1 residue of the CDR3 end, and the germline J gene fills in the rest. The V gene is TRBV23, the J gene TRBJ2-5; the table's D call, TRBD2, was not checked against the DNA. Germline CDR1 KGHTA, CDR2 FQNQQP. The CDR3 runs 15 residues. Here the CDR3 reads CSSSQGLGGKDTQYF. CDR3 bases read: TGCTCCAGCAGTCAAGGACTGGGGGGGAAAGACACCCAGTAC.

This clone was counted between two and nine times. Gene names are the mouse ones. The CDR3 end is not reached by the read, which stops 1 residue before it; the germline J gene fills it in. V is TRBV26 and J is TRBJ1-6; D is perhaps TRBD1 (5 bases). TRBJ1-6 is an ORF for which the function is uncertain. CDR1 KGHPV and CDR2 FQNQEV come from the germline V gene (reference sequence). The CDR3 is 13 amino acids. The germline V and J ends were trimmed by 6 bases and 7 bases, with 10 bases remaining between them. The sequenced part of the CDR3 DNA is TGTGCCAGCAGGTGGGACGGGAATTCGCCCCTCTAC. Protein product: CASRWDGNSPLY. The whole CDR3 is CASRWDGNSPLYF.

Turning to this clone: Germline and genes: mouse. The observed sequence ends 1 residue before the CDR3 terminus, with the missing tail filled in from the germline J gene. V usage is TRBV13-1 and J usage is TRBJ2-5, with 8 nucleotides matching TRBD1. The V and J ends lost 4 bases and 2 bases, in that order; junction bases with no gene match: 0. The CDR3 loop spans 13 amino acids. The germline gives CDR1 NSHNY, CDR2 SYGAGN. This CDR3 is CASSTGGQDTQYF. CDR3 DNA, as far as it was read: TGTGCCAGCAGTACAGGGGGCCAAGACACCCAGTAC.

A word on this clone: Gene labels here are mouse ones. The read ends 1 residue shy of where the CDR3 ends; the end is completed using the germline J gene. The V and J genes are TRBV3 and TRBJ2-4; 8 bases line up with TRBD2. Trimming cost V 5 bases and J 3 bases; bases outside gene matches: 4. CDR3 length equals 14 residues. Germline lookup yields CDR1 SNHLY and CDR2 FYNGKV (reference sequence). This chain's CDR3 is CASSPLGAQNTLYF. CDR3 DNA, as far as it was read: TGTGCCAGCAGCCCACTGGGGGCGCAAAACACCTTGTAC. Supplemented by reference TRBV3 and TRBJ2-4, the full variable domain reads GPKVLQIPSHQIIDMGQMVTLNCDPVSNHLYFYWYKQILGQQMEFLVNFYNGKVMEKSKLFKDQFSVERPDGSYFTLKIQPTALEDSAVYFCASSPLGAQNTLYFGAGTRLSVL.

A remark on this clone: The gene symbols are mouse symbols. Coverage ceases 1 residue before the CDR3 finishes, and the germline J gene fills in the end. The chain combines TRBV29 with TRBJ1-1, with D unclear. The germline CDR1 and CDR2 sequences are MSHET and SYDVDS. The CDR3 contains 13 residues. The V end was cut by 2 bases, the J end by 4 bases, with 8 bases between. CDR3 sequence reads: CASSLGVGTEVFF. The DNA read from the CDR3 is TGTGCTAGCAGTTTAGGGGTGGGCACAGAAGTCTTC.

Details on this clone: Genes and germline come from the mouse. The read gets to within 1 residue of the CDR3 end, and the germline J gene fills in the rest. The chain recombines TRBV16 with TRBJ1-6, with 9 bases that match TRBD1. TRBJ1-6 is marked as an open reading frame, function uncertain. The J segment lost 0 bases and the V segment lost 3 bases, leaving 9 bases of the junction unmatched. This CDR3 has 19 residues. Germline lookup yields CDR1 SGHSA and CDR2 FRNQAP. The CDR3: CASSFRDRERDSYNSPLYF. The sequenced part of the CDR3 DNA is TGTGCAAGCAGCTTCCGGGACAGGGAGAGGGATTCCTATAATTCGCCCCTCTAC.

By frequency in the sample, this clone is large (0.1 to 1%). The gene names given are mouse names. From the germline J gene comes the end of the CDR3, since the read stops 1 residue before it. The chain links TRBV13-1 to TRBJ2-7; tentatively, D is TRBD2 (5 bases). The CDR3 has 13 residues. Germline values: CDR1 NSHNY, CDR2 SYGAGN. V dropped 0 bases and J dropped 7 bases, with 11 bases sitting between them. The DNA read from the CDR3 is TGTGCCAGCAGTGATGCATTGGGGTGGGAACAGTAC. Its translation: CASSDALGWEQY. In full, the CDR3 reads CASSDALGWEQYF.

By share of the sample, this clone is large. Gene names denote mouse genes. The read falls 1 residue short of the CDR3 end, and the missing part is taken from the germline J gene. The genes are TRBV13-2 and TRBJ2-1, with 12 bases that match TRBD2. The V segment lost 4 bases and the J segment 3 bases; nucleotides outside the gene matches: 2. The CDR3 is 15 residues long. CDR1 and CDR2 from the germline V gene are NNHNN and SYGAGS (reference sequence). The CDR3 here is CASGQDWGGYAEQFF. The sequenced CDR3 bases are TGTGCCAGCGGTCAGGACTGGGGGGGCTATGCTGAGCAGTTC.

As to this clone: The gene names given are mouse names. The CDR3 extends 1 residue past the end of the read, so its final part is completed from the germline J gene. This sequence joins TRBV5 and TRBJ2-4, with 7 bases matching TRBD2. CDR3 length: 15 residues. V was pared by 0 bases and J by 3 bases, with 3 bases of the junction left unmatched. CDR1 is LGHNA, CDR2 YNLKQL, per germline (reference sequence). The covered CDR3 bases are TGTGCCAGCAGCCAAGAGACTGGGTGGCAAAACACCTTGTAC. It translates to CASSQETGWQNTLY. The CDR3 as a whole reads CASSQETGWQNTLYF.

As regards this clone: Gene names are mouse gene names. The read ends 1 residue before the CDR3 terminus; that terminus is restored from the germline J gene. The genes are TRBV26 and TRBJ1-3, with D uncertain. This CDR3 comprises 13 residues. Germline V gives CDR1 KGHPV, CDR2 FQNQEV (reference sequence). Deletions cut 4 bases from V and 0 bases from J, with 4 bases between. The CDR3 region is CASSPISGNTLYF. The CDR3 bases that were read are TGTGCCAGCAGTCCGATTTCTGGAAATACGCTCTAT.

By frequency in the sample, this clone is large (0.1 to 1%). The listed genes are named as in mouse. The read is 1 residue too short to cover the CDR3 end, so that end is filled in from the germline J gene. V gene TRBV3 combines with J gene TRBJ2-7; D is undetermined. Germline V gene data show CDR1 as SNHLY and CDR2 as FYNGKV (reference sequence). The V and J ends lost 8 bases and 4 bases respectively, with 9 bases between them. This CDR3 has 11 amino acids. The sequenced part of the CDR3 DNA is TGTGCCAGCTCCGGCAGTTATGAACAGTAC. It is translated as CASSGSYEQY. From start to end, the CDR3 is CASSGSYEQYF.

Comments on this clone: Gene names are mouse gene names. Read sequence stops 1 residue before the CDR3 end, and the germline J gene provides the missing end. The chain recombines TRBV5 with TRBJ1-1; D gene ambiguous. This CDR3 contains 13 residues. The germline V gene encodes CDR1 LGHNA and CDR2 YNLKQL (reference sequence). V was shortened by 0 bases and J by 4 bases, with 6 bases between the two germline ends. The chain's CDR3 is CASSQDTSTEVFF. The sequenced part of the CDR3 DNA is TGTGCCAGCAGCCAAGATACCAGCACAGAAGTCTTC.

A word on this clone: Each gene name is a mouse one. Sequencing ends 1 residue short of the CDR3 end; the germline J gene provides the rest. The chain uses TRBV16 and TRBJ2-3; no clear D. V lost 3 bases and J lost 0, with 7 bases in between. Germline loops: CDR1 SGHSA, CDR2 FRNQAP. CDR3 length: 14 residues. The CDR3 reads CASSFTTSAETLYF. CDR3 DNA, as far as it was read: TGTGCAAGCAGCTTCACAACTAGTGCAGAAACGCTGTAT.

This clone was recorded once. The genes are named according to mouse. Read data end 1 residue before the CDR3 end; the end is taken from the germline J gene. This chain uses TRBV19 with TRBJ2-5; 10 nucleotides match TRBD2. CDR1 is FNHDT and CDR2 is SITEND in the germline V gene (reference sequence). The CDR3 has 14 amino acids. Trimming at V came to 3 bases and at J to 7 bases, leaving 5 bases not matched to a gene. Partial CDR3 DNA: TGTGCCAGCAGTACCGGGACTGGGGTTAACACCCAGTAC. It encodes CASSTGTGVNTQY. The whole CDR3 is CASSTGTGVNTQYF.

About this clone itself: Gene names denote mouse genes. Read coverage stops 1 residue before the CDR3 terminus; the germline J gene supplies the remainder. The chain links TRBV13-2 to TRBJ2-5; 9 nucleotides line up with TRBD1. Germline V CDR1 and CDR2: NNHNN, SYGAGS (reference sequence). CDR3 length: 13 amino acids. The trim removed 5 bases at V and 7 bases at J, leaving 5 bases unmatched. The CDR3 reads CASGSGTGNTQYF. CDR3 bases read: TGTGCCAGCGGCTCCGGGACAGGGAACACCCAGTAC.

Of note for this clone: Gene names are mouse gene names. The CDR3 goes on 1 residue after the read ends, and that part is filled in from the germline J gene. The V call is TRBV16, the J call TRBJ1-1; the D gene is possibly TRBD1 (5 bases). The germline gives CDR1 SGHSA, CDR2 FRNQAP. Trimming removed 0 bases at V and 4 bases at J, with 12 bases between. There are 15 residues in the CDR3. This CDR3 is CASSLEVGGGTEVFF. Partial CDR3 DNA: TGTGCAAGCAGCTTAGAGGTGGGGGGTGGCACAGAAGTCTTC.

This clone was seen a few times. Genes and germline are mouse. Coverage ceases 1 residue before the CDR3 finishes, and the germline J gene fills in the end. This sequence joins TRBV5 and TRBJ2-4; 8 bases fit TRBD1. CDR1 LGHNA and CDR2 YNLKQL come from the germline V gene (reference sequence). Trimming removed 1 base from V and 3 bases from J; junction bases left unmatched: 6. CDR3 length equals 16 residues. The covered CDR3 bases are TGTGCCAGCAGCCAAGCAGGGGGCAGAGGACAAAACACCTTGTAC. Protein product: CASSQAGGRGQNTLY. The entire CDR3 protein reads CASSQAGGRGQNTLYF.

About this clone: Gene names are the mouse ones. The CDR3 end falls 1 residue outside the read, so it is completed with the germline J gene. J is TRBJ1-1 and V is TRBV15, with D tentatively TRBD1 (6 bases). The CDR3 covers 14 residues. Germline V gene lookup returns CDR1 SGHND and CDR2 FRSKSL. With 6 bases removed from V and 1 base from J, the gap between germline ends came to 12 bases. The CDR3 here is CASSLGGANTEVFF. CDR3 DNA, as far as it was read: TGTGCCAGCAGCCTTGGGGGGGCGAACACAGAAGTCTTC.